This T cell receptor (beta chain) appears in the sequencing data of a study of CD8 T cells in Susac syndrome (dated by TCRdb to the late 2010s). Notes on the research overall: Whether CD8+ T cell activation and differentiation in Susac syndrome was antigen driven was tested using repertoire sequencing. The clonality of the CD8+ T cell repertoire was compared across about a dozen healthy donors, 14 Susac syndrome patients and around 15 multiple sclerosis patients.

Peripheral blood CD8+ and CD4+ T cells from healthy donors, Susac syndrome patients and multiple sclerosis patients were profiled using high-throughput TCR beta sequencing. The multiple sclerosis controls were treatment-naive patients whose relapsing-remitting disease, either stable or active, fulfilled the revised McDonald criteria. Bulk CD8+ and CD4+ T cells were purified by magnetic negative isolation, whereas CD8+ TEMRA cells were enriched by FACS. Blood was collected in EDTA tubes and processed within 24 hours, with PBMCs isolated through density gradient centrifugation. PBMCs intended for TCR sequencing were cryopreserved in liquid nitrogen and were subsequently thawed in a 37 degrees C water bath. The sorted or isolated CD4+, CD8+ and CD8+ TEMRA cells reached a purity of at least 90%. The CDR3 sequence holds 13 residues, the cysteine and phenylalanine included. Just the 39-base CDR3 DNA is kept, in frame starting at base 1. Looking up the germline V gene yields CDR1 SGDLS and CDR2 YYNGEE.

To note about this clonotype: Its antigen remains unidentified. Compared with germline, one end of the junction differs, possibly owing to a read error.

RNA was extracted using the RNeasy kit, and about 0.5 to 1 microgram was reverse transcribed with random hexamers. The immunoSEQ multiplex PCR assay, which covers 54 Vbeta and 13 Jbeta segments, was used to amplify TCR beta CDR3 regions. PCR amplification bias was corrected using a synthetic template baseline for primer optimization and computational correction. On the authors' methods: Reads were annotated to V, D and J genes per IMGT and analyzed with immunoSEQ Analyzer, keeping only productive sequences. To calculate clonality, Shannon entropy was normalized by log2 of the number of productive unique sequences and then subtracted from one. For each patient and control, public and private clones were evaluated within the 100 most prevalent clones. Clones were defined as Susac-specific if absent from the healthy and MS cohorts, from some 1,000 published viral clones and from other ImmuneACCESS disease sequences. In-frame beta chains were kept once TCRdb had trimmed the public reads at Q25 with fastp and called clones with MiXCR. Rows with one shared CDR3 protein collapse into an entry with the most common genes and DNA. The V and J calls and clone size come from TCRdb's table, not from the authors' own analysis. This sample lists just over 150,000 distinct CDR3 sequences; roughly 96% were detected once. The ten largest clones add up to 0.13% to 0.15% of the sample.

General study outcomes and caveats: The number of individuals in the TCR sequencing and HLA analysis was recognized as being relatively small.

The sample was CD8+ T cells from PBMCs. This sequence uses TRBV9 and TRBJ1-1, with a weak D call of TRBD1 (5 bases match). The sequence derives from a human donor with multiple sclerosis. The CDR3 reads CASSVDRNAEAFF. The DNA reads TGTGCCAGCAGCGTAGACAGGAACGCTGAAGCTTTCTTT.